This TCR beta chain was sequenced for a study of cytomegalovirus exposure and HLA in healthy donors. Study-level results: TCR beta chain V- and J-gene trimming was linked, in a later analysis, to a missense variant in DCLRE1C. There were 160 or so TCR beta chains listed as cytomegalovirus-associated. In a later analysis, parvovirus B19, influenza, CMV and Epstein-Barr virus appeared linked to several top co-occurrence clusters.

A multiplex PCR was run with 60 Vbeta primers and 13 Jbeta primers. Data came from immunoSEQ multiplex PCR; TCRdb stores just in-frame clones and leaves some out. The sample includes fewer than 200,000 clones, 82% of them seen just once. This clone has more than one count but fewer than ten. Its antigen is still unknown. The sample contains more than one DNA sequence encoding this CDR3. This CDR3 is 14 amino acids long. V was trimmed by 1 base and J by 1 base, leaving 5 bases between them. Germline lookup yields CDR1 SGHAT and CDR2 FQNNGV. Source material: PBMCs. The receptor was isolated from a girl aged 5 to 17 in good health and CMV-seropositive. The chain has TRBV11-2 and TRBJ2-1; D remains ambiguous. The CDR3 nucleotides read TGTGCCAGCAGCTTAGTCCTGTCCTACAATGAGCAGTTCTTC. Translated: CASSLVLSYNEQFF.